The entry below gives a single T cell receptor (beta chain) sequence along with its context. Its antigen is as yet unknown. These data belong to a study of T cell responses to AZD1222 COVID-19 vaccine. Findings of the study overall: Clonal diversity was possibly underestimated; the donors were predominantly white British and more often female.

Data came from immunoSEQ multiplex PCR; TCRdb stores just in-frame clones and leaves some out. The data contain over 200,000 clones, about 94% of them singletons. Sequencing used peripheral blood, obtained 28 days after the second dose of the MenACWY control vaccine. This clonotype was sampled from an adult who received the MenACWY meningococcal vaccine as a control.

The chain's CDR3 is CASRSQGVTQETQYF. The CDR3 DNA sequence: TGCGCCAGCAGATCGCAGGGGGTCACACAAGAGACCCAGTACTTC. The gene calls are TRBV5-1 and TRBJ2-5; 7 bases line up with TRBD1. V shed 5 bases and J 2 bases; nucleotides not matched to a gene: 9. CDR1 is SGHRS, CDR2 YFSETQ, per germline. The CDR3 is 15 amino acids.